These 11 T cell receptor beta chains originate from one sample sequenced in a study of CD8 T cells in ankylosing spondylitis. TCRdb used MiXCR to reprocess the 5' RACE reads, holding one entry per CDR3 protein. The table lists about 240,000 distinct CDR3 sequences, 7% to 10% of them singletons. The sample consisted of blood, either unsorted or a sorted T cell fraction (not recorded which). The receptors derive from a female donor with ankylosing spondylitis or in good health (not recorded which).

This clonotype has ten or more counts. The V call is TRBV10-3, the J call TRBJ1-1; D unresolved. This CDR3 is built from 14 residues. From germline, CDR1 is ENHRY and CDR2 SYGVKD. Trimming took 7 bases from V and 5 from J, leaving 17 bases between them. The CDR3 nucleotides are TGTGCCATCACCCCCACACCTTCGGGGACTGAAGCTTTCTTT. Amino acid sequence: CAITPTPSGTEAFF.

This clonotype was observed at least ten times. The rearrangement links TRBV29-1 to TRBJ2-7; 9 bases align to TRBD1. With 7 bases clipped from V and 5 bases from J, the junction kept 6 bases outside the gene matches. CDR3 length equals 12 residues. Per germline, CDR1 SQVTM and CDR2 ANQGSEA. CDR3: CSARTGVDEQYF. CDR3 in DNA: TGCAGCGCTCGGACAGGGGTCGACGAGCAGTACTTC.

This clonotype was recorded at least ten times. The rearrangement uses TRBV3-1 and TRBJ2-4; D gene uncertain. The germline V and J ends were trimmed by 2 bases and 0 bases, with 11 bases remaining between them. The germline V gene encodes CDR1 LGHDT and CDR2 YNNKEL (reference sequence). The CDR3 contains 16 residues. Written as DNA, the CDR3 is TGTGCCAGCAGCCAAAATGTGGCGGTAGCCAAAAACATTCAGTACTTC. It codes for CASSQNVAVAKNIQYF.

This clonotype was detected many times. The chain employs TRBV29-1 and TRBJ1-1; 8 positions agree with TRBD1. V gave up 7 bases and J gave up 5 bases; unmatched junction bases: 15. There are 15 residues in the CDR3. Germline values: CDR1 SQVTM, CDR2 ANQGSEA. Here the CDR3 reads CSATGGMSGVTEAFF. The CDR3 DNA reads as TGCAGCGCCACAGGGGGGATGTCAGGAGTGACTGAAGCTTTCTTT.

This clonotype showed up many times. The gene calls are TRBV5-5 and TRBJ2-1; the D gene is possibly TRBD1 (6 bases). CDR3 size: 16 residues. V was cut by 0 bases and J by 4 bases, with 14 bases left in between. Germline V gene lookup returns CDR1 SGHKS and CDR2 YYEKEE (reference sequence). The CDR3 is CASSLVGVGGYNEQFF. CDR3 DNA: TGTGCCAGCAGCTTGGTGGGGGTAGGGGGATACAATGAGCAGTTCTTC.

This clonotype came up many times. The chain employs TRBV7-9 and TRBJ2-5; TRBD2 is a possible D gene (5 bases). V dropped 5 bases and J dropped 5 bases, with 12 bases sitting between them. This CDR3 spans 13 amino acids. Germline V gene lookup returns CDR1 SEHNR and CDR2 FQNEAQ (reference sequence). The CDR3 region has the DNA TGTGCCAGCAGCCGAGGGCGTTGGGAGACCCAGTACTTC. It codes for CASSRGRWETQYF. Full variable domain (rest looked up from reference TRBV7-9 and TRBJ2-5): DTGVSQNPRHKITKRGQNVTFRCDPISEHNRLYWYRQTLGQGPEFLTYFQNEAQLEKSRLLSDRFSAERPKGSFSTLEIQRTEQGDSAMYLCASSRGRWETQYFGPGTRLLVL.

This clonotype was detected ten times or more. V is TRBV6-5 and J is TRBJ1-1; D is uncertain. Germline V gives CDR1 MNHEY, CDR2 SVGAGI. V lost 8 bases and J 5 bases, leaving 12 bases between the germline ends. The CDR3 extends over 12 amino acids. CDR3 protein: CASGRDGTEAFF. The CDR3 region has the DNA TGTGCCAGCGGGCGGGATGGGACTGAAGCTTTCTTT.

This clonotype was observed many times. The chain links TRBV20-1 to TRBJ2-7; TRBD2 aligns across 10 bases. Per germline, CDR1 DFQATT and CDR2 SNEGSKA (reference sequence). This CDR3 comprises 14 residues. V dropped 6 bases and J dropped 5; count of bases not matched to a gene: 10. The CDR3 nucleotides read TGCAGTGCCACAGGGGGGCTAGCGGGAGACGAGCAGTACTTC. Protein product: CSATGGLAGDEQYF.

This clonotype was counted ten times or more. The gene calls are TRBV6-5 and TRBJ2-7, with D perhaps matching TRBD1 (5 bases). CDR3 length: 16 residues. The V gene lost 0 bases and the J gene lost 5 bases, with 17 bases spanning the gap. Germline values: CDR1 MNHEY, CDR2 SVGAGI. CDR3 nucleotides: TGTGCCAGCAGTTACTCTCAGGCTGAAGAGGACAACGAGCAGTACTTC. The encoded protein is CASSYSQAEEDNEQYF.

This clonotype was detected ten times or more. The chain couples TRBV5-5 to TRBJ2-2; TRBD2 agrees at 10 bases. J gave up 1 base and V 0 bases, and 6 bases lay outside the gene matches. This CDR3 has 18 amino acids. Per the germline V gene, CDR1 is SGHKS and CDR2 is YYEKEE (reference sequence). The CDR3 protein is CASSLALAGYLNTGELFF. The CDR3 DNA sequence: TGTGCCAGCAGCTTGGCACTAGCGGGATATTTGAACACCGGGGAGCTGTTTTTT.

In this sample, this clonotype turned up many times. V and J are TRBV12-3 or TRBV12-4 and TRBJ1-1; D is ambiguous. Trimming took 6 bases from V and 5 from J, leaving 4 bases between them. This CDR3 spans 10 amino acids. The CDR3: CASRGTEAFF. The CDR3 DNA follows: TGTGCCAGCAGGGGTACTGAAGCTTTCTTT.